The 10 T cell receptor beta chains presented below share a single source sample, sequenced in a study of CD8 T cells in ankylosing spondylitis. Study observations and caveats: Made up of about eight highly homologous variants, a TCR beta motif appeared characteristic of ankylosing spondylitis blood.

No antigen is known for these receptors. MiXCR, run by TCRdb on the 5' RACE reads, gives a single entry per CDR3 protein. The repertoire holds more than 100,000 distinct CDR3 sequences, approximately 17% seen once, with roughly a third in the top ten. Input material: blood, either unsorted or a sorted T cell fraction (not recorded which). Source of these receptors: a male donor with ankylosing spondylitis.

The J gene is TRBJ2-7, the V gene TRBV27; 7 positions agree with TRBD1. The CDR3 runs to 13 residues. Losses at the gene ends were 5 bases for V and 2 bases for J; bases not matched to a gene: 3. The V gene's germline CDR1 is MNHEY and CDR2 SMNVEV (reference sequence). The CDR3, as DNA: TGTGCCAGCAGTGGGGGACAGACCTACGAGCAGTACTTC. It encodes CASSGGQTYEQYF.

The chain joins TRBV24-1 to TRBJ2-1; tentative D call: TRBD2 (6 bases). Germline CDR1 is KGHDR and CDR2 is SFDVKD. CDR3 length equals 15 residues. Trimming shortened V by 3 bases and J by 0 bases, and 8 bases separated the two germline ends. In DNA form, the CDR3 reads TGTGCCACCAGTGATGTAGCGGCCTCCTACAATGAGCAGTTCTTC. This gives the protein CATSDVAASYNEQFF.

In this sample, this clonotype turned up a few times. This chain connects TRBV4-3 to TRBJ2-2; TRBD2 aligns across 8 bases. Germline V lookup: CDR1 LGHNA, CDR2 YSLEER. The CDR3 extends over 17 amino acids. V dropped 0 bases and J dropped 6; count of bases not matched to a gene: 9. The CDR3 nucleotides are TGCGCCAGCAGCCAAGAAATTTTCAGCGGGAGATCCGGGGAGCTGTTTTTT. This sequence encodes CASSQEIFSGRSGELFF.

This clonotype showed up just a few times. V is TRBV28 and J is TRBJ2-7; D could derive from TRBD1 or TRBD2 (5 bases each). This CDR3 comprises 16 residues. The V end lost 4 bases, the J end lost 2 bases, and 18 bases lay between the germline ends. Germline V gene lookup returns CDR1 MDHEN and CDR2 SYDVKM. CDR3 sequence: CASSSPSGTGTYEQYF. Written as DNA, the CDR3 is TGTGCCAGCAGTTCTCCCTCCGGGACGGGGACCTACGAGCAGTACTTC. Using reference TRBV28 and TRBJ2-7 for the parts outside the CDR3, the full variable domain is DVKVTQSSRYLVKRTGEKVFLECVQDMDHENMFWYRQDPGLGLRLIYFSYDVKMKEKGDIPEGYSVSREKKERFSLILESASTNQTSMYLCASSSPSGTGTYEQYFGPGTRLTVT.

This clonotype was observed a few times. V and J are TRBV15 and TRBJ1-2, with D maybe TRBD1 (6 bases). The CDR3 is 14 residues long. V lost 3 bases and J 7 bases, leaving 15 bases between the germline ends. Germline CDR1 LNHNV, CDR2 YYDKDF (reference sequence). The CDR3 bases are TGTGCCACCAGCAGGGCTCAGGGGCCTATTGGCTACACCTTC. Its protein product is CATSRAQGPIGYTF.

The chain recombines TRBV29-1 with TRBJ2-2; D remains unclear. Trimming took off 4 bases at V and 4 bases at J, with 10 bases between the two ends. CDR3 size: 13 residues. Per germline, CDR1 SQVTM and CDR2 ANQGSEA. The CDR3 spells CSVGGVSTGELFF. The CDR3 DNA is TGCAGCGTTGGAGGAGTTAGCACCGGGGAGCTGTTTTTT.

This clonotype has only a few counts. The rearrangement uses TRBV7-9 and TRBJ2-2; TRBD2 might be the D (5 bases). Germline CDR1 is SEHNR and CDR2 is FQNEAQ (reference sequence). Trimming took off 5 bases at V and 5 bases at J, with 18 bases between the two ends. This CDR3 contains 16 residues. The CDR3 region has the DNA TGTGCCAGCAGCCCGGGGAACCTGGCCCCAACCGGGGAGCTGTTTTTT. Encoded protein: CASSPGNLAPTGELFF.

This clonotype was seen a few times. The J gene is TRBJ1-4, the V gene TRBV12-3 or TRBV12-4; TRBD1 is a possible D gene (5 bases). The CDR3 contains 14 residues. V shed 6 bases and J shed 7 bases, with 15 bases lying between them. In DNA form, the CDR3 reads TGTGCCAGCAGCCTTTGGGGGGGTAGTGAAAAACTGTTTTTT. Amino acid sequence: CASSLWGGSEKLFF.

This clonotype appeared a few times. CDR3 in DNA: TGCGCCAGCAGCCAAGGTCCAGCGGGTGTCTCCTACGAGCAGTACTTC. It encodes CASSQGPAGVSYEQYF. The chain is built from TRBV4-1 and TRBJ2-7; D is possibly TRBD2 (6 bases). CDR1 is MGHRA, CDR2 YSYEKL, per germline. The CDR3 spans 16 residues. The V end was cut by 1 base, the J end by 0 bases, with 13 bases between.

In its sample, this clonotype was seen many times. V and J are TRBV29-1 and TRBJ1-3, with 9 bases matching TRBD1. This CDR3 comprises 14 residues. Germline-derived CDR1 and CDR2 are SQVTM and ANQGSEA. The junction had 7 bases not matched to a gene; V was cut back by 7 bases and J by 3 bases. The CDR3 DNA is TGCAGCGCATGGGACAGGGAAGATGGAAACACCATATATTTT. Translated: CSAWDREDGNTIYF.